This is a list of T cell receptor beta chains from one sample in a study of blood T cells in healthy people across ages. A single record per CDR3 protein comes from TCRdb applying MiXCR to the 5' RACE reads. The repertoire has about 1.5 million distinct CDR3 sequences, approximately 43% of them found once; the top ten carry less than 5%. The sequencing sample was made of blood. Source of these receptors: a young woman in good health. The CDR3 runs from the conserved cysteine through the conserved F or W. D genes are given only for firm matches. Not every row has a clone size; where given, it reads once, few, many or a size class.

V gene	clone size	J gene	D gene	CDR3 protein	CDR3 DNA
TRBV6-6	.	TRBJ1-2	.	CAGSDPAYGYTF	TGTGCCGGCAGTGATCCAGCATATGGCTACACCTTC
TRBV4-1	few	TRBJ1-5	TRBD1	CASSQVGKVRDRGATPQHF	TGCGCCAGCAGCCAAGTAGGGAAGGTTAGGGACAGGGGCGCAACGCCCCAGCATTTT
TRBV6-6	.	TRBJ2-3	.	CASSRYMADTQYF	TGTGCCAGCAGTCGATATATGGCAGATACGCAGTATTTT
TRBV4-3	few	TRBJ1-2	.	CASSQDLDTGYTF	TGCGCCAGCAGCCAAGATCTTGACACAGGCTACACCTTC
TRBV6-6	few	TRBJ2-1	TRBD2	CASRYGLAHEQFF	TGTGCCAGCCGATATGGACTAGCCCATGAGCAGTTCTTC
TRBV12-3/TRBV12-4	.	TRBJ1-1	TRBD1	CASSQQGPILGTEAFF	TGTGCCAGCAGCCAACAGGGGCCTATCCTGGGCACTGAAGCTTTCTTT
TRBV4-1	.	TRBJ1-6	TRBD1	CASSPLDRGSSYNSPLHF	TGCGCCAGCAGCCCGCTTGACAGGGGAAGCTCCTATAATTCACCCCTCCACTTT
TRBV10-3	.	TRBJ2-3	TRBD2	CAISGRLAGSTDTQYF	TGTGCCATCAGTGGACGACTAGCGGGGTCCACAGATACGCAGTATTTT
TRBV9	.	TRBJ1-6	.	CASSPRGGRIYNSPLHF	TGTGCCAGCAGCCCTAGAGGGGGACGGATCTATAATTCACCCCTCCACTTT
TRBV30	.	TRBJ2-7	.	CAWKRSHEQYF	TGTGCCTGGAAACGTAGCCACGAGCAGTACTTC
TRBV7-9	.	TRBJ1-6	.	CARSLAGGPYNSPLHF	TGTGCCAGAAGCTTAGCCGGGGGACCCTATAATTCACCCCTCCACTTT
TRBV7-2	few	TRBJ2-3	.	CASSLGAGSLTDTQYF	TGTGCCAGCAGCTTAGGGGCAGGGAGTCTCACAGATACGCAGTATTTT
TRBV20-1	.	TRBJ2-5	.	CSARSRVGETQYF	TGCAGTGCTAGGTCCAGGGTTGGGGAGACCCAGTACTTC
TRBV7-9	.	TRBJ2-3	TRBD1	CASSLGQWTDTQYF	TGTGCCAGCAGCTTGGGACAGTGGACAGATACGCAGTATTTT
TRBV7-9	once	TRBJ2-3	.	CASRVPSTDTRYF	TGTGCCAGCAGAGTACCTAGCACAGATACGCGGTATTTT
TRBV7-3	.	TRBJ1-4	.	CASSFLANEKLFF	TGTGCCAGCAGCTTCCTGGCTAATGAAAAACTGTTTTTT
TRBV24-1	few	TRBJ1-5	.	CATSVQGNQPQHF	TGTGCCACCAGTGTCCAGGGCAATCAGCCCCAGCATTTT
TRBV29-1	.	TRBJ1-2	.	CSVEPANNYGYTF	TGCAGCGTTGAACCAGCGAATAACTATGGCTACACCTTC
TRBV18	.	TRBJ1-1	.	CASSPITENTEAFF	TGTGCCAGCTCACCTATAACAGAGAACACTGAAGCTTTCTTT
TRBV12-3/TRBV12-4	.	TRBJ2-7	.	CASRKNGFEQYF	TGTGCCAGCAGGAAGAATGGTTTCGAGCAGTACTTC
TRBV6-2/TRBV6-3	.	TRBJ1-5	.	CASSGDIGNQPQHF	TGTGCCAGCAGTGGGGACATCGGCAATCAGCCCCAGCATTTT
TRBV20-1	few	TRBJ2-7	TRBD1	CSASHRGHLREQYF	TGCAGTGCTAGCCACAGGGGGCACCTTAGGGAGCAGTACTTC
TRBV28	few	TRBJ2-7	TRBD2	CASSSPGAGGFYEQYF	TGTGCCAGCAGTTCCCCCGGGGCGGGAGGATTCTACGAGCAGTACTTC
TRBV14	.	TRBJ1-2	.	CASSQGRDTFYGYTF	TGTGCCAGCAGCCAAGGTCGGGACACCTTCTATGGCTACACCTTC
TRBV12-3/TRBV12-4	once	TRBJ2-3	.	CASSPTLGAPGDTQYF	TGTGCCAGCAGTCCCACGCTCGGGGCGCCGGGAGATACGCAGTATTTT
TRBV7-9	few	TRBJ2-2	.	CASSLGSVMTGELFF	TGTGCCAGCAGCTTAGGATCGGTTATGACCGGGGAGCTGTTTTTT
TRBV7-2	few	TRBJ1-1	TRBD1	CASSLWTGRDTEAFF	TGTGCCAGCAGCTTATGGACAGGGCGGGACACTGAAGCTTTCTTT
TRBV25-1	few	TRBJ1-1	.	CASSEYGNTEAFF	TGTGCCAGCAGTGAATATGGGAACACTGAAGCTTTCTTT
TRBV6-2/TRBV6-3	.	TRBJ1-6	.	CASSYVLFSPLHF	TGTGCCAGCAGTTACGTATTATTTTCACCCCTCCACTTT
TRBV27	few	TRBJ2-1	.	CASSPEAAYNEQFF	TGTGCCAGCAGCCCTGAAGCGGCCTACAATGAGCAGTTCTTC
TRBV14	few	TRBJ1-4	.	CASSRVSRKLFF	TGTGCCAGCAGCCGCGTTTCAAGAAAACTGTTTTTT
TRBV15	few	TRBJ1-5	.	CATSKVAGAYNQPQHF	TGTGCCACCAGCAAGGTCGCGGGGGCATACAATCAGCCCCAGCATTTT
TRBV29-1	few	TRBJ2-1	.	CSVDLVRTAYNEQFF	TGCAGCGTTGATCTCGTGAGGACAGCCTACAATGAGCAGTTCTTC
TRBV7-9	.	TRBJ2-1	TRBD2	CASSLLGLSGEQFF	TGTGCCAGCAGCTTACTGGGACTATCTGGTGAGCAGTTCTTC
TRBV4-2	.	TRBJ2-7	TRBD2	CASSQELAVSYERYF	TGTGCCAGCAGCCAAGAACTAGCGGTCTCCTACGAGCGGTACTTC
TRBV2	few	TRBJ2-2	TRBD1	CASTQGINTGELFF	TGTGCCAGCACACAGGGGATAAATACCGGGGAGCTGTTTTTT
TRBV4-2	.	TRBJ2-5	.	CASSDRETVYEQYF	TGTGCCAGCAGCGATCGGGAAACGGTCTATGAGCAGTACTTC
TRBV29-1	.	TRBJ1-1	.	CSVLPQGFEAFF	TGCAGCGTTCTACCTCAGGGGTTTGAAGCTTTCTTT
TRBV28	.	TRBJ2-5	.	CASSLFFSPGPETQYF	TGTGCCAGCAGTTTATTTTTCTCTCCAGGGCCAGAGACCCAGTACTTC
TRBV7-7	many	TRBJ2-5	.	CASSQLGQETQYF	TGTGCTAGCAGCCAATTAGGCCAAGAGACCCAGTACTTC
TRBV12-3/TRBV12-4	.	TRBJ2-5	.	CASSFHQGTQYF	TGTGCCAGCAGTTTCCACCAGGGTACCCAGTACTTC
TRBV29-1	many	TRBJ1-1	TRBD1	CSVSTGRGTEAFF	TGCAGCGTCTCGACAGGGCGGGGGACTGAAGCTTTCTTT
TRBV6-2/TRBV6-3	many	TRBJ2-1	TRBD2	CASSPSGRVYNEQFF	TGTGCCAGCAGCCCTAGCGGGAGGGTCTACAATGAGCAGTTCTTC
TRBV9	.	TRBJ2-1	.	CASSAGGRPYNEQFF	TGTGCCAGCAGCGCAGGGGGGCGACCCTACAATGAGCAGTTCTTC
TRBV3-1	few	TRBJ2-5	.	CASRKGWSLRLQETQYF	TGTGCCAGCAGGAAAGGTTGGTCGCTAAGGCTACAAGAGACCCAGTACTTC
TRBV9	.	TRBJ2-3	.	CASSVLGAGTDTQYF	TGTGCCAGCAGCGTTCTGGGGGCCGGGACAGATACGCAGTATTTT
TRBV20-1	once	TRBJ1-5	.	CSARGGNENQPQHF	TGCAGTGCTAGAGGAGGGAATGAGAATCAGCCCCAGCATTTT
TRBV6-5	.	TRBJ1-2	.	CASSWRSSMDGYTF	TGTGCCAGCAGCTGGAGGTCGTCCATGGACGGCTACACCTTC
TRBV7-2	.	TRBJ2-1	.	CASSEGPSSYNEQFF	TGTGCCAGCAGTGAGGGACCGAGCTCCTACAATGAGCAGTTCTTC
TRBV4-1	.	TRBJ2-5	.	CASSHYTGLEETQYF	TGCGCCAGCAGCCATTATACCGGGTTGGAAGAGACCCAGTACTTC
TRBV29-1	.	TRBJ1-2	TRBD1	CSVEDRPGGRGYTF	TGCAGCGTTGAAGATCGTCCAGGGGGGAGAGGCTACACCTTC
TRBV6-2/TRBV6-3	.	TRBJ1-5	.	CASSSNTHQPQHF	TGTGCCAGTAGTTCCAATACTCATCAGCCCCAGCATTTT
TRBV18	.	TRBJ2-1	TRBD1	CASSTGTGETYNEQFF	TGTGCCAGCTCAACCGGGACAGGAGAAACCTACAATGAGCAGTTCTTC
TRBV11-3	few	TRBJ1-5	TRBD1	CASSPFDRAGQPQHF	TGTGCCAGCAGCCCCTTCGACAGGGCTGGCCAGCCCCAGCATTTT
TRBV14	.	TRBJ2-2	.	CASSHAPNTGELFF	TGTGCCAGCAGCCACGCCCCCAACACCGGGGAGCTGTTTTTT
TRBV5-5	few	TRBJ1-2	TRBD1	CASSLSQGAQGYTF	TGTGCCAGCAGCCTTTCACAGGGGGCGCAAGGCTACACCTTC
TRBV5-5	many	TRBJ2-7	.	CASSPGRSNYEQYF	TGTGCCAGCAGTCCGGGACGGAGCAATTACGAGCAGTACTTC
TRBV11-1	few	TRBJ2-7	.	CASSKATYEQYF	TGTGCCAGCAGCAAGGCTACCTACGAGCAGTACTTC
TRBV3-1	few	TRBJ2-3	.	CASSQALGGADTQYF	TGTGCCAGCAGCCAAGCTCTCGGGGGCGCAGATACGCAGTATTTT
TRBV20-1	.	TRBJ1-6	.	CSVAPGGGLSPLHF	TGCAGTGTCGCACCGGGAGGGGGATTGTCACCCCTCCACTTT